This T cell receptor beta chain comes out of a study of blood T cell repertoires in COVID-19. The protocol was immunoSEQ multiplex PCR, while the TCRdb copy is restricted to in-frame clones and leaves out a portion. In the table there are fewer than 25,000 clones, 80% to 95% of which are singletons. The V end lost 1 base, the J end lost 2 bases, and 16 bases lay between the germline ends. The CDR3 spans 16 residues. CDR1 is GTSNPN and CDR2 is SVGIG in the germline V gene (reference sequence). Sequenced input: peripheral blood. The V call is TRBV30, the J call TRBJ2-3; a possible D gene is TRBD2 (5 bases). The sequence was obtained from a man aged 70 or older with active COVID-19. The CDR3 DNA sequence: TGTGCCTGGAGTGACGGACTTCGGACTTTCACAGATACGCAGTATTTT. This gives the protein CAWSDGLRTFTDTQYF.